This TCR beta chain was recorded in a study of blood T cell repertoires in COVID-19. Study-level information: Collection of acute and convalescent COVID-19 samples took place in the United States, Italy and Spain. Sample material is recorded as cDNA or gDNA derived from T cells, B-cell-depleted T cells, or PBMCs.

The Seattle site enrolled patients during active infection and followed them longitudinally. Original processing methods: Reference gene primers were amplified, and this amplification served to estimate nucleated cell counts. The table came from immunoSEQ multiplex PCR; TCRdb's copy has only in-frame clones and leaves some out. From that table come the V and J calls and clone size; the DNA was used to work out D and trimming. The data show under 550,000 clones, roughly 89% seen once. Trimming stripped 0 bases from V and 5 bases from J, with 6 bases between. This CDR3 region has 13 residues. Per germline, CDR1 SGDLS and CDR2 YYNGEE.

The sequence came from a man in his late teens or twenties with COVID-19, enrolled during active disease. The chain couples TRBV9 to TRBJ1-5; unclear D gene. Source material: peripheral blood. The CDR3: CASSVALDQPQHF. The CDR3 coding sequence is TGTGCCAGCAGCGTAGCCCTAGATCAGCCCCAGCATTTT.